This record covers a single TCR beta chain. The repertoire was sequenced with immunoSEQ multiplex PCR; TCRdb's copy has only in-frame clones and lacks some. The data contain more than 8,000 clones, 71% of them singletons. The data originate from a study of sequential checkpoint blockade in melanoma. Overall study context: Maintenance nivolumab came after either treatment sequence.

The length of the CDR3 is 20 residues. Germline CDR1 and CDR2: MDHEN and SYDVKM. Trimming removed 5 bases from V and 7 bases from J; junction bases left unmatched: 25. The sample's treatment: randomized to nivolumab then ipilimumab (arm A) or the reverse (arm B). Sorted cells were live CD3+CD8+, lacking CD19 and CD56, from PBMCs. The chain carries TRBV28 and TRBJ2-7, with 11 bases fitting TRBD2. The receptor comes from a human donor with melanoma. The sample was CD8+ T cells sorted from blood (inferred from file names), taken from a patient given nivolumab and ipilimumab in sequence. The DNA of the CDR3 is TGTGCCAGCAGTGGAGTGATGGGACTAGCGGCTCCAACTATAGTCTATGAGCAGTACTTC. Amino acid sequence: CASSGVMGLAAPTIVYEQYF.